The TCR beta chain under discussion was sequenced for a study of T-cell memory formation after mild COVID-19. Study-wide points: Contracting CD4+ clones sat mainly in CM and EM; CD8+ in EMRA. CD4/CD8 balance held among clones contracting day 15 to 85, and later expanders leaned CD4+. Pre-infection memory contained some responding clones, which suggested that cross-reactive memory had joined.

The CDR3 spans 14 residues. Germline-derived CDR1 and CDR2 are LGHNA and YSLEER. Deletions cut 4 bases from V and 8 bases from J, with 15 bases between. As to this clonotype: The antigen is unknown.

TCRdb passed the 5' RACE reads through MiXCR, listing each CDR3 protein once. The top ten clones hold about 23% of a sample with approximately 270,000 distinct CDR3 sequences, around 15% of them seen once. V is TRBV4-3 and J is TRBJ2-1; weak D call: TRBD2 (6 bases). This clonotype was sampled from a man aged 18 to 30 who had mild COVID-19 (a few samples of this study predate the infection). Cell type and time point are not known. The sample taken for sequencing was PBMCs or a T cell subset sorted from them (not recorded which). The CDR3 DNA reads as TGCGCCAGCAGCCTCCGGGCGCGGGACGATGAGCAGTTCTTC. It translates to CASSLRARDDEQFF.